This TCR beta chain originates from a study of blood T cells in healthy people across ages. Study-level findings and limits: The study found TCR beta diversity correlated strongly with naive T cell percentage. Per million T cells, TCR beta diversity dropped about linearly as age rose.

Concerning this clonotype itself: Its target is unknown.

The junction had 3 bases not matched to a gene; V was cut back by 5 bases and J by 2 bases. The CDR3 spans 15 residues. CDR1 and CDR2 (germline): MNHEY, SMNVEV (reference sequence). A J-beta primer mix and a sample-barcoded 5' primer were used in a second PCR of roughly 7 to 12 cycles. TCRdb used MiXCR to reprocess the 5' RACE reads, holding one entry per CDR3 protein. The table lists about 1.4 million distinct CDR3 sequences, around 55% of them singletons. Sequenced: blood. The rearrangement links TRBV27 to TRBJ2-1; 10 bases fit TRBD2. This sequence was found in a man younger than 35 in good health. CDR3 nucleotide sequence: TGTGCCAGCAGTACGGGACTAGCGACCTACAATGAGCAGTTCTTC. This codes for CASSTGLATYNEQFF.